This is a list of T cell receptor beta chains from one sample in a study of a mutant IDH1 vaccine in newly diagnosed glioma. Only in-frame clones appear in the TCRdb table, and some are missing; sequencing was by immunoSEQ multiplex PCR. Here the sample spans 52,000 or so clones, about 80% being singletons. Their target antigens are unknown. The source material was PBMCs, sampled from a glioma patient whose treatment included an IDH1 peptide vaccine. These receptors all come from a woman younger than 30 with glioma. Some clones in this sample may be carry-over from other donors' samples. Both conserved end residues are part of each CDR3.

v_gene: TRBV4-2; CDR3aa: CASSQDLLGLEQYF
v_gene: TRBV7-2; CDR3aa: CASSPRLTNYGYTF
v_gene: TRBV6-1; CDR3aa: CATTARLAKNIQYF
v_gene: TRBV4-1; CDR3aa: CASSQDPGQGAYGYTF
v_gene: TRBV7-9; CDR3aa: CASSLLDEVRYGYTF
v_gene: TRBV11-2; CDR3aa: CASSYSQGSNGYTF
v_gene: TRBV27; CDR3aa: CASSGLEDYEQYF
v_gene: TRBV4-2; CDR3aa: CASSQDQLVGGELFF
v_gene: TRBV6-4; CDR3aa: CASSDLPLRTPLHF
v_gene: TRBV29-1; CDR3aa: CSVDRATASQETQYF
v_gene: TRBV30; CDR3aa: CAWSVVGIYQPQHF
v_gene: TRBV23-1; CDR3aa: CASSQLTGGEQYF
v_gene: TRBV4-3; CDR3aa: CASSPRTGPYEQYF
v_gene: TRBV6-5; CDR3aa: CASSGRQGNTEAFF
v_gene: TRBV11-1; CDR3aa: CASRRLAGGSASTDTQYF
v_gene: TRBV4-2; CDR3aa: CASSSRNTEAFF
v_gene: TRBV7-8; CDR3aa: CASSFSVGGTGELFF
v_gene: TRBV30; CDR3aa: CAWSPDRGRETQYF
v_gene: TRBV19; CDR3aa: CASSEQGGTEAFF
v_gene: TRBV5-1; CDR3aa: CASSLGASYEQCF
v_gene: TRBV28; CDR3aa: CASSLFMGAGGPYGYTF
v_gene: TRBV19; CDR3aa: CGSRGGGPNEKLFF
v_gene: TRBV5-1; CDR3aa: CASTKSGTGNTGELFF
v_gene: TRBV18; CDR3aa: CASSPVSGASNQPQHF
v_gene: TRBV6-1; CDR3aa: CASSLQGLTNEKLFF
v_gene: TRBV7-9; CDR3aa: CASSRRQGNTEAFF
v_gene: TRBV19; CDR3aa: CASVQGRTEAFF
v_gene: TRBV27; CDR3aa: CASSSDRGSNQPQHF
v_gene: TRBV4-2; CDR3aa: CASSQDQGGPDTQYF
v_gene: TRBV7-9; CDR3aa: CASSLSTGTPMRPNTIYF
v_gene: TRBV2; CDR3aa: CASSDQVAPKYGYTF
v_gene: TRBV9; CDR3aa: CASSVGDGNTIYF
v_gene: TRBV6-6; CDR3aa: CASSPDSDTQYF
v_gene: TRBV6-6; CDR3aa: CASSAPRTGDYGYTF
v_gene: TRBV4-3; CDR3aa: CASSQDSGQGTEDFF
v_gene: TRBV30; CDR3aa: CAWSGGQETQYF
v_gene: TRBV6-4; CDR3aa: CASSPTGTGWTEAFF
v_gene: TRBV11-2; CDR3aa: CASSLVATGGLYEQYF
v_gene: TRBV7-9; CDR3aa: CASSSGGQFYQPQHF
v_gene: TRBV9; CDR3aa: CASSLSSGTSGNTIYF
v_gene: TRBV4-2; CDR3aa: CASSQDQNLQPSGANVLTF
v_gene: TRBV9; CDR3aa: CASSVGTSGGADEQFF
v_gene: TRBV29-1; CDR3aa: CSVDRGGEKLFF
v_gene: TRBV6-5; CDR3aa: CASSYEGSYEQYF
v_gene: TRBV27; CDR3aa: CASSLAVRQPQHF
v_gene: TRBV4-2; CDR3aa: CASSQGWTDLNTEAFF
v_gene: TRBV5-1; CDR3aa: CASSPGGPNEKLFF
v_gene: TRBV10-1; CDR3aa: CAGTLRTANYGYTF
v_gene: TRBV7-2; CDR3aa: CASSLDGASGYEQYF
v_gene: TRBV9; CDR3aa: CASNVEGGRDTQYF
v_gene: TRBV19; CDR3aa: CASSIGLVPNTGELFF
v_gene: TRBV11-2; CDR3aa: CASSLLTGERPGELFF
v_gene: TRBV30; CDR3aa: CAWGSSAPYEQYF
v_gene: TRBV5-8; CDR3aa: CASSLVEGDNEQFF
v_gene: TRBV7-2; CDR3aa: CASSSLAESTDTQYF